A few counts support the clone carrying this T cell receptor (beta chain). Antigen: not known. Amplification of TCR beta CDR3 regions used RNA as the template. HTBI primers drove first-round RT-PCR of the TCR CDR3. Each CDR3 protein gets one entry after TCRdb re-called the multiplex PCR reads with MiXCR. The repertoire holds 490,000 or so distinct CDR3 sequences, about 20% seen once, with roughly 47% in the top ten. The sample originates from a study of T cells in Graves' hyperthyroidism and ophthalmopathy. General observations from the study: Stable hyperthyroidism was told apart from ophthalmopathy by a model built on 13 V-J features.

The study excluded patients with uncontrolled infection, other autoimmune disease, pregnancy or lactation. The sample consisted of blood. This TCR was sampled from a man in his forties with Graves' ophthalmopathy.

CDR3 sequence (DNA): TGTGCCAGTAGTATATCTTCGTGGGAGGGTCTGGAGACCCAGTACTTC. Protein: CASSISSWEGLETQYF. The V gene is TRBV19, the J gene TRBJ2-5; 7 positions match TRBD2. The CDR3 extends over 16 amino acids. CDR1 and CDR2 (germline): LNHDA, SQIVND (reference sequence). V dropped 2 bases and J dropped 5; count of bases not matched to a gene: 11.